This T cell receptor (beta chain) emerged from a study of Graves' ophthalmopathy and Graves' hyperthyroidism. Using RNA transcripts, the TCR beta CDR3 regions were amplified. First-round RT-PCR used HTBI primers; second-round multiplex PCR followed. TCRdb processed the multiplex PCR reads anew with MiXCR; each CDR3 protein has one entry. The sample lists 740,000 or so distinct CDR3 sequences; 40% were seen once. This clonotype was seen a handful of times. This clonotype was obtained from an adult man with Graves' ophthalmopathy. The specimen was peripheral blood.

CDR3 region: CSVGTVTQYF. The CDR3 region has the DNA TGCAGTGTGGGGACGGTGACCCAGTACTTC. The chain carries TRBV20-1 and TRBJ2-5, with D perhaps being TRBD1 or TRBD2 (5 bases each). The CDR3 has 10 residues. Germline CDR1 is DFQATT and CDR2 is SNEGSKA (reference sequence). Trimming left V 7 bases short and J 7 bases short, with 10 bases between.